This entry lists 32 T cell receptor beta chains sequenced from one sample in a study of shared clonotypes between healthy human individuals. The data were produced by immunoSEQ multiplex PCR, yet TCRdb's version contains in-frame clones alone and is incomplete. The data show about 1.5 million clones, approximately 97% seen once. Sequenced input: naive CD4+ T cells sorted from blood. This sample's subset: CD45RA+ positively selected. The receptors here all came from a man aged 30 to 39 in good health.

The chain carries TRBV5-5 and TRBJ2-5, with 7 bases lining up with TRBD1. V gave up 2 bases and J gave up 4 bases; unmatched junction bases: 8. There are 15 residues in the CDR3. CDR1 is SGHKS, CDR2 YYEKEE, per germline (reference sequence). The CDR3: CASSFGNAGGETQYF. The CDR3 DNA is TGTGCCAGCAGCTTCGGGAATGCAGGGGGAGAGACCCAGTACTTC. The full variable domain, rest sourced from reference TRBV5-5 and TRBJ2-5, is DAGVTQSPTHLIKTRGQQVTLRCSPISGHKSVSWYQQVLGQGPQFIFQYYEKEERGRGNFPDRFSARQFPNYSSELNVNALLLGDSALYLCASSFGNAGGETQYFGPGTRLLVL.

V usage is TRBV19 and J usage is TRBJ1-3; D gene uncertain. This CDR3 spans 16 amino acids. CDR1 is LNHDA, CDR2 SQIVND, per germline (reference sequence). Trimming left V 2 bases short and J 0 bases short, with 11 bases between. Written as DNA, the CDR3 is TGTGCCAGTAGTATAATTCCGGGAATCTCTGGAAACACCATATATTTT. As protein: CASSIIPGISGNTIYF.

The rearrangement joins TRBV5-1 to TRBJ2-3; tentatively, D is TRBD1 (6 bases). The V gene lost 5 bases and the J gene lost 4 bases, with 17 bases spanning the gap. Germline V gene data show CDR1 as SGHRS and CDR2 as YFSETQ. This CDR3 is 15 amino acids long. In DNA, the CDR3 is TGCGCCAGCAGTTTCGGTAGGGGGAGCGCAGATACGCAGTATTTT. Translated: CASSFGRGSADTQYF.

The CDR3 DNA sequence: TGTGCCAGCAGTTTAAGTCTACTAGCCAAAAACATTCAGTACTTC. Encoded protein: CASSLSLLAKNIQYF. The chain carries TRBV27 and TRBJ2-4; no clear D gene. Deletions cut 2 bases from V and 0 bases from J, with 8 bases between. Germline loops: CDR1 MNHEY, CDR2 SMNVEV (reference sequence). CDR3 length: 15 amino acids.

This chain links TRBV5-1 with TRBJ2-3; no clear D gene. Trimming took 2 bases from V and 5 from J, leaving 9 bases between them. This CDR3 region has 13 residues. Germline V CDR1 and CDR2: SGHRS, YFSETQ. The CDR3 DNA follows: TGCGCCAGCAGCTTTGCAGTCGGAGATACGCAGTATTTT. This translates into CASSFAVGDTQYF.

Turning to this clone: The sample carries other DNA sequences with the same CDR3. V is TRBV18 and J is TRBJ1-5; 10 bases line up with TRBD1. The V gene end was trimmed by 3 bases and the J gene end by 5 bases; junction bases not matched to a gene: 4. Germline CDR1 and CDR2: KGHSH and LQKENI. The CDR3 runs to 15 residues. CDR3: CASSPTGQGYQPQHF. CDR3 DNA: TGTGCCAGCTCACCGACGGGACAGGGGTATCAGCCCCAGCATTTT. The whole variable domain, remainder taken from reference TRBV18 and TRBJ1-5, is NAGVMQNPRHLVRRRGQEARLRCSPMKGHSHVYWYRQLPEEGLKFMVYLQKENIIDESGMPKERFSAEFPKEGPSILRIQQVVRGDSAAYFCASSPTGQGYQPQHFGDGTRLSIL.

CDR3 sequence reads: CASSPSSRTDTQYF. The CDR3 nucleotides read TGTGCCAGCTCACCGAGTTCTCGCACAGATACGCAGTATTTT. The V call is TRBV18, the J call TRBJ2-3, with D unclear. The V end was cut by 3 bases, the J end by 1 base, with 8 bases between. Per germline, CDR1 KGHSH and CDR2 LQKENI. The CDR3 has 14 residues.

The chain couples TRBV11-2 to TRBJ2-1; 7 nucleotides align to TRBD1. V lost 1 base and J lost 9; bases outside the gene matches: 9. The CDR3 extends over 15 amino acids. Germline CDR1 SGHAT, CDR2 FQNNGV. The CDR3 coding sequence is TGTGCCAGCAGCTTAGGTGACAGGGCTGGGGGTGAGCAGTTCTTC. Protein: CASSLGDRAGGEQFF.

The rearrangement uses TRBV9 and TRBJ2-3, with TRBD2 matching 10 bases. The CDR3 is made up of 14 amino acids. Germline V gene data show CDR1 as SGDLS and CDR2 as YYNGEE. Trimming removed 5 bases from V and 7 bases from J; junction bases left unmatched: 7. The CDR3 DNA is TGTGCCAGCAGTGCTAGCGGGAGCCCCAATACGCAGTATTTT. It translates to CASSASGSPNTQYF.

The rearrangement joins TRBV28 to TRBJ1-2; no reliable D call. V gave up 5 bases and J gave up 5 bases, with 21 bases separating them. The CDR3 runs 16 residues. The germline gives CDR1 MDHEN, CDR2 SYDVKM. CDR3 bases: TGTGCCAGCAGTGAACACGCCGGGTTGATGGGTTATGGCTACACCTTC. This translates into CASSEHAGLMGYGYTF.

The rearrangement uses TRBV29-1 and TRBJ1-2; no firm D call. V lost 4 bases and J lost 8, with 8 bases in between. Germline-derived CDR1 and CDR2 are SQVTM and ANQGSEA. CDR3 length: 10 residues. The CDR3 region is CSVALGGYTF. The CDR3 nucleotides are TGCAGCGTTGCCCTTGGGGGCTACACCTTC.

This clone was detected once. CDR3 bases: TGTGCCAGCAGCCCGGGGACTAGCGGGAGTACCGGGGAGCTGTTTTTT. It codes for CASSPGTSGSTGELFF. The genes are TRBV11-2 and TRBJ2-2; 14 bases match TRBD2. The length of the CDR3 is 16 residues. With V trimmed by 5 bases and J by 5 bases, 4 bases remained unmatched. Germline-derived CDR1 and CDR2 are SGHAT and FQNNGV.

This clone was recorded a few times. Other DNA sequences in the sample encode the same CDR3. The CDR3 loop reads CASSPNVYEQYF. DNA for the CDR3: TGTGCCAGCTCACCAAACGTGTACGAGCAGTACTTC. This rearrangement joins TRBV18 to TRBJ2-7; D remains unclear. The CDR3 is 12 residues long. CDR1 is KGHSH, CDR2 LQKENI, per germline. Trimming removed 2 bases from V and 4 bases from J, with 6 bases in between.

Concerning this clone: The same CDR3 also results from other DNA sequences found in this sample. The chain links TRBV27 to TRBJ2-2; D is uncertain. CDR1 is MNHEY, CDR2 SMNVEV, per germline (reference sequence). Trimming took 6 bases from V and 4 from J, leaving 6 bases between them. The CDR3 has 12 residues. For the CDR3, the DNA is TGTGCCAGCAGCTTTAGCACCGGGGAGCTGTTTTTT. Its protein product is CASSFSTGELFF.

Details on this clone: This CDR3 is also generated by other DNA sequences in the sample. This rearrangement joins TRBV7-9 to TRBJ2-7; the match to TRBD2 covers 15 bases. Germline V gene data show CDR1 as SEHNR and CDR2 as FQNEAQ (reference sequence). The CDR3 consists of 15 residues. Germline trimming cut 5 bases from V and 4 bases from J; bases unmatched to any gene: 3. CDR3 region: CASSNGTSGRYEQYF. In DNA form, the CDR3 reads TGTGCCAGCAGCAATGGGACTAGCGGGAGGTACGAGCAGTACTTC. Complete variable domain (other parts from reference TRBV7-9 and TRBJ2-7): DTGVSQNPRHKITKRGQNVTFRCDPISEHNRLYWYRQTLGQGPEFLTYFQNEAQLEKSRLLSDRFSAERPKGSFSTLEIQRTEQGDSAMYLCASSNGTSGRYEQYFGPGTRLTVT.

The chain combines TRBV10-3 with TRBJ2-3; 8 bases agree with TRBD2. This CDR3 comprises 14 residues. V trimming: 10 bases; J trimming: 6 bases; junction bases outside the gene matches: 12. Germline V gene data show CDR1 as ENHRY and CDR2 as SYGVKD. The CDR3 protein is CATSGGLVADTQYF. CDR3 DNA: TGTGCCACCTCCGGGGGACTAGTAGCCGATACGCAGTATTTT.

The genes are TRBV28 and TRBJ1-2, with 7 bases lining up with TRBD1. The CDR3 covers 15 residues. Per the germline V gene, CDR1 is MDHEN and CDR2 is SYDVKM. The V and J ends lost 6 bases and 4 bases, in that order; junction bases with no gene match: 11. The CDR3, as DNA: TGTGCCAGCAGAAGACAGGGAAGGTCTGGCTATGGCTACACCTTC. This encodes CASRRQGRSGYGYTF.

The chain has TRBV5-4 and TRBJ1-1; D perhaps matches TRBD1 (5 bases). The CDR3 has 15 residues. Germline values: CDR1 SGHNT, CDR2 YYREEE (reference sequence). V gave up 4 bases and J gave up 1 base, with 14 bases separating them. The CDR3 region has the DNA TGTGCCAGCAGCAGGGCCGGGACGGGGAACACTGAAGCTTTCTTT. It specifies CASSRAGTGNTEAFF.

The rearrangement joins TRBV10-1 to TRBJ2-3; possibly TRBD2 for D (6 bases). The CDR3 extends over 16 amino acids. V was clipped by 2 bases and J by 2 bases, with 14 bases between them. Germline values: CDR1 WNHNN, CDR2 SYGVQD (reference sequence). In DNA form, the CDR3 reads TGCGCCAGCAGTGAGGCCGGGACTGGTGACACAGATACGCAGTATTTT. It is translated as CASSEAGTGDTDTQYF.

The CDR3 protein is CASSERRAIQPQHF. The CDR3 coding sequence is TGTGCCAGCAGTGAAAGGAGGGCCATTCAGCCCCAGCATTTT. The chain uses TRBV6-1 and TRBJ1-5; no firm D call. Germline CDR1 is MNHNS and CDR2 is SASEGT. This CDR3 is built from 14 residues. Trimming shortened V by 2 bases and J by 6 bases, and 11 bases separated the two germline ends.

The chain couples TRBV18 to TRBJ2-5; D is perhaps TRBD1 (6 bases). Trimming removed 0 bases at V and 5 bases at J, with 10 bases between. The CDR3 sequence is 14 residues long. Per the germline V gene, CDR1 is KGHSH and CDR2 is LQKENI. As DNA, the CDR3 is TGTGCCAGCTCACCACCACCAGGGGCGGAGACCCAGTACTTC. Residues: CASSPPPGAETQYF.

The chain recombines TRBV7-3 with TRBJ2-3; 14 bases match TRBD2. V shed 5 bases, J shed 5 bases, and the junction held 6 bases outside the gene matches. The CDR3 is made up of 16 amino acids. CDR1 is SGHTA, CDR2 FQGTGA, per germline. As DNA, the CDR3 is TGTGCCAGCAGCCTCGGGACTAGCGGGGGCATAGATACGCAGTATTTT. Translated: CASSLGTSGGIDTQYF.

This chain joins TRBV28 and TRBJ2-7; weak D call: TRBD2 (5 bases). Germline loops: CDR1 MDHEN, CDR2 SYDVKM. The CDR3 contains 14 residues. Trimming took 3 bases from V and 2 from J, leaving 11 bases between them. CDR3 protein: CASSFSGGPYEQYF. The CDR3 DNA reads TGTGCCAGCAGTTTCAGCGGAGGCCCCTACGAGCAGTACTTC.

The genes are TRBV6-1 and TRBJ1-2, with a possible D match to TRBD1 (5 bases). CDR3 size: 15 residues. CDR1 and CDR2 from the germline V gene are MNHNS and SASEGT. V was pared by 0 bases and J by 4 bases, with 12 bases between. CDR3 amino acids: CASSEATGLFYGYTF. CDR3 nucleotides: TGTGCCAGCAGTGAAGCGACGGGACTGTTCTATGGCTACACCTTC.

The chain carries TRBV14 and TRBJ1-1; D unclear. From germline, CDR1 is SGHDN and CDR2 FVKESK. This CDR3 is 13 amino acids long. V was clipped by 3 bases and J by 4 bases, with 9 bases between them. CDR3 bases: TGTGCCAGCAGCCATGGGTCACGCACTGAAGCTTTCTTT. This codes for CASSHGSRTEAFF. The full variable domain, completed using reference TRBV14 and TRBJ1-1, is EAGVTQFPSHSVIEKGQTVTLRCDPISGHDNLYWYRRVMGKEIKFLLHFVKESKQDESGMPNNRFLAERTGGTYSTLKVQPAELEDSGVYFCASSHGSRTEAFFGQGTRLTVV.

The chain carries TRBV27 and TRBJ2-7; TRBD1 aligns across 10 bases. CDR1 and CDR2 from the germline V gene are MNHEY and SMNVEV (reference sequence). V was pared by 6 bases and J by 7 bases, with 9 bases of the junction left unmatched. This CDR3 is 14 amino acids long. The CDR3 sequence is CASRPGQGRWEQYF. In DNA, the CDR3 is TGTGCCAGCAGACCGGGACAGGGGCGTTGGGAGCAGTACTTC.

This sequence joins TRBV9 and TRBJ2-5; 7 positions agree with TRBD1. CDR3 length: 15 amino acids. The ends lost 4 bases at V and 5 bases at J; junction bases unmatched: 11. Germline assignment: CDR1 SGDLS and CDR2 YYNGEE. CDR3 in DNA: TGTGCCAGCAGCCCAAGGGGCCTCAGGGGGGAGACCCAGTACTTC. Its translation is CASSPRGLRGETQYF.

The gene calls are TRBV14 and TRBJ1-1; D is perhaps TRBD1 (6 bases). The CDR3 loop spans 14 amino acids. V lost 3 bases and J lost 1, with 9 bases in between. Germline loops: CDR1 SGHDN, CDR2 FVKESK. The CDR3 sequence: CASSHRGRNTEAFF. The CDR3 nucleotides are TGTGCCAGCAGCCACAGGGGACGGAACACTGAAGCTTTCTTT.

The V gene is TRBV29-1, the J gene TRBJ2-7; 8 positions agree with TRBD2. Unmatched junction bases numbered 10, after V lost 5 bases and J lost 7 bases. Per the germline V gene, CDR1 is SQVTM and CDR2 is ANQGSEA. The length of the CDR3 is 13 residues. DNA of the CDR3: TGCAGCGTTCACGGGACTAGTCAATTAGAGCAGTACTTC. It yields the protein CSVHGTSQLEQYF.

This chain uses TRBV5-1 with TRBJ2-7; D uncertain. The CDR3 sequence is 13 residues long. The germline gives CDR1 SGHRS, CDR2 YFSETQ. The V end lost 4 bases, the J end lost 0 bases, and 8 bases lay between the germline ends. The CDR3 DNA sequence: TGCGCCAGCAGCCGAGGCTTCTCCTACGAGCAGTACTTC. As protein: CASSRGFSYEQYF.

The chain is built from TRBV28 and TRBJ1-1; possibly TRBD1 for D (5 bases). The CDR3 covers 15 residues. Germline lookup yields CDR1 MDHEN and CDR2 SYDVKM. Trimming stripped 3 bases from V and 1 base from J, with 12 bases between. CDR3 sequence reads: CASSFAGRRNTEAFF. The CDR3 coding sequence is TGTGCCAGCAGTTTCGCAGGGCGGAGGAACACTGAAGCTTTCTTT.

Regarding this clone: Other DNA sequences of this sample code for an identical CDR3. This chain links TRBV5-6 with TRBJ1-5; D not resolved. The CDR3 sequence is 14 residues long. Trimming cost V 0 bases and J 0 bases, with 4 bases left between them. From germline, CDR1 is SGHDT and CDR2 YYEEEE. CDR3 DNA: TGTGCCAGCAGCTTGGCCCATAGCAATCAGCCCCAGCATTTT. Encoded protein: CASSLAHSNQPQHF. Full variable domain (rest looked up from reference TRBV5-6 and TRBJ1-5): DAGVTQSPTHLIKTRGQQVTLRCSPKSGHDTVSWYQQALGQGPQFIFQYYEEEERQRGNFPDRFSGHQFPNYSSELNVNALLLGDSALYLCASSLAHSNQPQHFGDGTRLSIL.